Given below is one T cell receptor beta chain in context. The second PCR ran about 6 to 12 cycles with a sample-barcoded 5' primer and J-beta primers. MiXCR was run by TCRdb on the 5' RACE reads, yielding one entry per CDR3 protein. Of around 800,000 distinct CDR3 sequences detected, under 30% appear once; the ten largest clones hold 2.5% to 3.5%. The germline V gene encodes CDR1 SGHTA and CDR2 FQGNSA. This CDR3 region has 13 residues. The germline V and J ends were trimmed by 1 base and 6 bases, with 10 bases remaining between them. This sample is drawn from a study of blood T cells in healthy people across ages. These data are also associated with another study on T cells of mothers and their children. That report notes: For the second PCR, the M1S primer put in sample barcodes and 2-4 random nucleotides.

Sequencing used blood. This clonotype was obtained from a boy aged 5-17 years in good health. The chain carries TRBV7-2 and TRBJ2-7; no clear D gene. The CDR3 region is CASSLDASAEQYF. In DNA form, the CDR3 reads TGTGCCAGCAGCTTAGACGCCTCAGCCGAGCAGTACTTC.